This T cell receptor (beta chain) originates from a study of cytomegalovirus exposure and HLA in healthy donors. Study-level information: Researchers found that just over 80% of over 350 genotyped donors fell within the Caucasian-associated ancestry cluster. Findings and caveats of the study: Sequencing likely produced, as an artifact, a cluster of highly shared sequence variants. TCR beta V- and J-gene trimming, according to a later analysis, was linked to a missense DCLRE1C variant. The number of N-insertions in an Asian-associated ancestry cluster was reportedly below the roughly 660-donor mean in a later analysis.

Comment on this clone: As yet, its antigen is unknown.

PCR primers comprised 60 Vbeta and 13 Jbeta primers. Profiled with immunoSEQ multiplex PCR; TCRdb holds only in-frame clones, not every one. The sample includes 150,000 to 200,000 clones, 70% to 90% of them seen just once. CDR3 length equals 15 residues. V was clipped by 1 base and J by 4 bases, with 13 bases between them. Germline CDR1 reads SGHVS; CDR2 reads FNYEAQ. Sample: PBMCs. The chain couples TRBV7-6 to TRBJ2-5; D possibly corresponds to TRBD2 (6 bases). The TCR comes from a man aged 18 to 30 in good health and CMV-seropositive. Here the CDR3 DNA reads TGTGCCAGCAGCTTAGGGGTCCTAGCGCCAGAGACCCAGTACTTC. Residues: CASSLGVLAPETQYF.